The next 5 T cell receptor beta chains were all read from a single sample in a study of blood T cell repertoires in COVID-19. Data came from immunoSEQ multiplex PCR; TCRdb stores just in-frame clones and leaves some out. The repertoire consists of some 300,000 clones, with 65% to 90% occurring once and the leading ten covering roughly 14%. Sequencing was carried out using peripheral blood. The origin of the receptors is a woman between 70 and 85 years old with COVID-19, enrolled during active disease.

The chain employs TRBV12-5 and TRBJ2-7, with D possibly matching TRBD1 (5 bases). Germline values: CDR1 LGHNT, CDR2 FRNRAP. Trimming took off 7 bases at V and 0 bases at J, with 10 bases between the two ends. CDR3 length: 13 amino acids. The CDR3 DNA is TGTGCTAGTGCATCGGACATCTCCTACGAGCAGTACTTC. Protein product: CASASDISYEQYF.

This chain links TRBV6-2 or TRBV6-3 with TRBJ1-1; 7 bases are shared with TRBD1. V dropped 4 bases and J dropped 4; count of bases not matched to a gene: 3. Germline CDR1 and CDR2: MNHEY and SVGEGT. This CDR3 has 13 residues. The DNA of the CDR3 is TGTGCCAGCAGTTGGGGACAGCTCACTGAAGCTTTCTTT. Translation gives CASSWGQLTEAFF.

J is TRBJ2-3 and V is TRBV7-9; 8 positions agree with TRBD1. J lost 6 bases, V lost 3 bases, and 2 bases had no gene match. Germline V gives CDR1 SEHNR, CDR2 FQNEAQ (reference sequence). This CDR3 contains 13 residues. The CDR3: CASSLDRADTQYF. CDR3 in DNA: TGTGCCAGCAGCTTGGACAGGGCGGATACGCAGTATTTT.

The V gene is TRBV30, the J gene TRBJ2-7; D perhaps matches TRBD1 (6 bases). V gave up 4 bases and J gave up 0 bases, with 16 bases separating them. Germline values: CDR1 GTSNPN, CDR2 SVGIG (reference sequence). The CDR3 has 15 residues. CDR3: CAWTTGSGSSYEQYF. DNA for the CDR3: TGTGCCTGGACCACAGGGTCAGGGAGCTCCTACGAGCAGTACTTC.

The V and J genes are TRBV6-2 or TRBV6-3 and TRBJ2-6; 8 positions agree with TRBD1. Germline V lookup: CDR1 MNHEY, CDR2 SVGEGT. The CDR3 has 18 residues. J gave up 2 bases and V 4 bases, and 10 bases lay outside the gene matches. DNA of the CDR3: TGTGCCAGCAGTTCCGAGGACAGGGACCTCACTGGGGCCAACGTCCTGACTTTC. This sequence encodes CASSSEDRDLTGANVLTF.